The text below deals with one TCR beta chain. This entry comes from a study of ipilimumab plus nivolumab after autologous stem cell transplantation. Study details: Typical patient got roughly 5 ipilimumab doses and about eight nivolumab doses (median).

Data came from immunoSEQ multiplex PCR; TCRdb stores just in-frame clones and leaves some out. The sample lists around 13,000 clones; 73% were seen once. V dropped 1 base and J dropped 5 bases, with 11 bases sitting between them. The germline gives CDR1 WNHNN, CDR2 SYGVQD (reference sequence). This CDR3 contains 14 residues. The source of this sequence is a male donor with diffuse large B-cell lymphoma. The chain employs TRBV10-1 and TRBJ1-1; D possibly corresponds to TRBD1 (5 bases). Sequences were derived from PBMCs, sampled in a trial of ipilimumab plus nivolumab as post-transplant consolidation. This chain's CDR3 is CASSEWQGGTEAFF. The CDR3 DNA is TGCGCCAGCAGTGAGTGGCAGGGAGGAACTGAAGCTTTCTTT.